The following is a TCR beta chain sequence with its context. Its antigen is undetermined. Unique molecular identifiers were linked by the library to individual cDNA molecules. MiXCR was run by TCRdb on the RACE reads, yielding one entry per CDR3 protein. The table shows some 74,000 distinct CDR3 sequences, with 10% to 15% occurring only once. Germline V gives CDR1 SNHLY, CDR2 FYNNEI. The CDR3 contains 14 residues. V was pared by 6 bases and J by 6 bases, with 6 bases of the junction left unmatched. This record belongs to a study of human T cells and chemical hapten exposure. Study-wide background: DPC (0.01%) was patch tested on the upper back and read at 6 days. Study results and caveats: As patch test score rose, PT1 expanded TCR counts tended to rise as well.

Time point here: patch test 3, about 24 weeks after DPC sensitization. The treatment here: therapeutic diphenylcyclopropenone sensitization with weekly scalp DPC. Donation of samples came from alopecia patients who were 18 to 70 years old and suitable for DPC. This sequence was found in a woman aged 50 to 60 with alopecia areata. Some clones in this sample may be carry-over from other donors' samples. V usage is TRBV2 and J usage is TRBJ2-7, with 12 bases aligning to TRBD2. This specimen was whole blood, taken in connection with sensitization to the hapten diphenylcyclopropenone (DPC). The CDR3: CASSETSGRSEQYF. CDR3 coding DNA: TGTGCCAGCAGCGAGACTAGCGGGAGAAGCGAGCAGTACTTC.